This T cell receptor (beta chain) was identified in a study of T cell responses to AZD1222 COVID-19 vaccine. Here immunoSEQ multiplex PCR was the method, and the copy in TCRdb shows in-frame clones only, minus some. Here the sample spans 160,000 or so clones, 80% to 90% being singletons. CDR3 length: 14 residues. Germline V CDR1 and CDR2: KGHSH, LQKENI. V shed 2 bases and J 4 bases; nucleotides not matched to a gene: 5. With respect to this clone: Its antigen is unknown.

The study, taken as a whole, reports: Sampling captured repertoires only after the peak T cell response.

The specimen comprised peripheral blood, sampled 28 days after the second AZD1222 dose. This receptor was taken from an adult who received the AZD1222 COVID-19 vaccine. This rearrangement joins TRBV18 to TRBJ2-7; 7 bases are shared with TRBD1. The CDR3 DNA follows: TGTGCCAGCTCACCAGGTGACAGGGAATACGAGCAGTACTTC. This gives the protein CASSPGDREYEQYF.